Listed below are T cell receptor beta chains from one sample, sequenced in a study of Japanese encephalitis immunity and Zika vaccine responses. TCRdb reprocessed the 5' RACE reads via MiXCR and lists one record per CDR3 protein. The sample has 250 to 300 distinct CDR3 sequences, over 1.5% seen once; the top ten hold 22%. The sequencing used antigen-activated CD4+ T cells from blood, cultured, collected during a Zika inactivated vaccine study. The origin of the receptors is an adult man who received an inactivated Zika virus vaccine. Each CDR3 is given with its conserved first and last residue. Fields, in order: clone size, J gene, V gene, D gene, CDR3 DNA, CDR3 protein. A D gene is named only where the DNA matches it firmly. Each size is once, few, many or a size class.

>large|TRBJ2-5|TRBV4-1|.
TGCGCCAGCAGCCAAGATAGCGGAGAGACCCAGTACTTC
CASSQDSGETQYF
>hyperexpanded|TRBJ2-1|TRBV7-2|.
TGTGCCAGCAGCTCCTTACCCGGGACCAAGCAGTTCTTC
CASSSLPGTKQFF
>medium-sized|TRBJ2-3|TRBV20-1|TRBD2
TGCAGTGCTAGAGATCATCGGGGGGGGGCAGATACGCAGTATTTT
CSARDHRGGADTQYF
>hyperexpanded|TRBJ1-2|TRBV4-2|TRBD1
TGTGCCAGCAGCCAGGACAGGGGTGAGAACTATGGCTACACCTTC
CASSQDRGENYGYTF
>medium-sized|TRBJ2-7|TRBV20-1|.
TGCAGTGCTAGTATAGGAGGGCAGAGCTACGAGCAGTACTTC
CSASIGGQSYEQYF
>medium-sized|TRBJ1-2|TRBV30|.
TGTGCCTGGAGTGTATTACAGGGACCTTTCGACTACACCTTC
CAWSVLQGPFDYTF
>medium-sized|TRBJ2-3|TRBV5-1|.
TGCGCCAGCAGCTGGAGGCTACGAGCGGATACGCAGTATTTT
CASSWRLRADTQYF
>large|TRBJ2-7|TRBV4-3|TRBD1
TGCGCCAGCAGCCTCGCTGGACAGGGGGTTTACGAGCAGTACTTC
CASSLAGQGVYEQYF
>large|TRBJ1-5|TRBV20-1|.
TGCAGTGCTAGATGGTCCGGTAGTGGGCCCCAGCATTTT
CSARWSGSGPQHF
>large|TRBJ1-2|TRBV20-1|.
TGCAGTGCTACCCCCATGGGCAGCCCTAACTATGGCTACACCTTC
CSATPMGSPNYGYTF